This TCR beta chain was identified during a study of Ad26.COV2.S vaccination and SARS-CoV-2 variants. Study as a whole: Sample donor was a member of the COV1001 Ad26.COV2.S trial arm.

Trimming left V 1 base short and J 0 bases short, with 7 bases between. The CDR3 totals 15 residues. Per the germline V gene, CDR1 is SGHAT and CDR2 is FQNNGV. The data were produced by immunoSEQ multiplex PCR, yet TCRdb's version contains in-frame clones alone and is incomplete. The data hold hundreds of thousands of clones, with roughly 84% observed a single time. This clone was seen once. Documented treatment: about 20 received Ad26.COV2.S at low or high dose, single or two shots; several received placebo; per-sample allocation not given. Day 63 following the first vaccine or placebo injection was when the samples were taken.

V and J are TRBV11-2 and TRBJ2-1; D is undetermined. This TCR came from a person between 18 and 65 years old who received the Ad26.COV2.S COVID-19 vaccine or a placebo. The input for sequencing was peripheral blood, taken in a trial of Ad26.COV2.S vaccine versus placebo. The CDR3 here is CASSLALLSYNEQFF. The CDR3 DNA reads TGTGCCAGCAGCTTAGCTCTCCTCTCCTACAATGAGCAGTTCTTC.